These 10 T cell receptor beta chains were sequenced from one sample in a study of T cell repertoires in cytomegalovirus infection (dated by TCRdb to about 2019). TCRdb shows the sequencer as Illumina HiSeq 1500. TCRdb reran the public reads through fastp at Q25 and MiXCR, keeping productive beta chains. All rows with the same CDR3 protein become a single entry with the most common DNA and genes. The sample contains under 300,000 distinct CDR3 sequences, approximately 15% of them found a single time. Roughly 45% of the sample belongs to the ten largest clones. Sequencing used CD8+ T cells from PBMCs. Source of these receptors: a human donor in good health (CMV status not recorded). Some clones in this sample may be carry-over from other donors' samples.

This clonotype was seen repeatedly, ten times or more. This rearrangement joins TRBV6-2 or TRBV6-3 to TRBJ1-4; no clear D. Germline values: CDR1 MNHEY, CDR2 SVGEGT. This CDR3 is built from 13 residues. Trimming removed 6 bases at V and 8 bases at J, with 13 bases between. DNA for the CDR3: TGTGCCAGCAGCCCCTTGGGCATAGAAAAACTGTTTTTT. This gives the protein CASSPLGIEKLFF.

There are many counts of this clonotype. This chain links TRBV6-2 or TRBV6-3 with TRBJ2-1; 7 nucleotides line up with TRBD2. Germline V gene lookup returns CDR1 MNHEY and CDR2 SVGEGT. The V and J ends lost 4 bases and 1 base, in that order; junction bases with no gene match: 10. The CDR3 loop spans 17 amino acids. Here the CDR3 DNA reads TGTGCCAGCAGTTCCCGTTCTAGCGGAGCGTCCTACAATGAGCAGTTCTTC. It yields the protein CASSSRSSGASYNEQFF.

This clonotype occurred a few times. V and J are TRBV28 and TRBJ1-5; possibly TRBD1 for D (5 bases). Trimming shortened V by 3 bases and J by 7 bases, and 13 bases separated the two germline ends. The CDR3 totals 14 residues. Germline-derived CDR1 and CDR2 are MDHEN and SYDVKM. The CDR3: CASSFRGGLQPQHF. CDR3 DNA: TGTGCCAGCAGTTTCCGCGGGGGGTTGCAGCCCCAGCATTTT.

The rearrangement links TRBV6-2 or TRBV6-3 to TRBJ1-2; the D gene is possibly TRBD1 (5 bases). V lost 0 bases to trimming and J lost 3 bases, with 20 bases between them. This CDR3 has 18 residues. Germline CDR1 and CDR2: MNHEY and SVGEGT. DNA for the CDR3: TGTGCCAGCAGTTACTCGAGGAACGAAGACTTGGGGGACTATGGCTACACCTTC. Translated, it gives CASSYSRNEDLGDYGYTF.

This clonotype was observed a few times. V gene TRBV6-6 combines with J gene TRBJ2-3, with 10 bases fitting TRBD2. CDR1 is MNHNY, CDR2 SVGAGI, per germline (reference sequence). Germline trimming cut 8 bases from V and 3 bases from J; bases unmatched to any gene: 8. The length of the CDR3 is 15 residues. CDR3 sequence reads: CASASGGALTDTQYF. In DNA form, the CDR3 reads TGTGCCAGCGCGAGCGGGGGGGCCTTGACAGATACGCAGTATTTT.

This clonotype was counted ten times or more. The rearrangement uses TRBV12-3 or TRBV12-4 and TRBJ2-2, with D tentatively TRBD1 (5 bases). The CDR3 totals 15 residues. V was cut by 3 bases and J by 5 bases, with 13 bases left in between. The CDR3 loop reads CASSLARAGTGELFF. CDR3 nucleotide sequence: TGTGCCAGCAGTTTGGCCAGGGCAGGTACCGGGGAGCTGTTTTTT.

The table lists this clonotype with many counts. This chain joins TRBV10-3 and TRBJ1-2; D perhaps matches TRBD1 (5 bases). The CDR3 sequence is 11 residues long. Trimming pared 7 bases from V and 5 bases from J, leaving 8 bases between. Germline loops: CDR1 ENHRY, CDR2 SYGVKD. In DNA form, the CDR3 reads TGTGCCATCAAGTCAGGGTATGGCTACACCTTC. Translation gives CAIKSGYGYTF.

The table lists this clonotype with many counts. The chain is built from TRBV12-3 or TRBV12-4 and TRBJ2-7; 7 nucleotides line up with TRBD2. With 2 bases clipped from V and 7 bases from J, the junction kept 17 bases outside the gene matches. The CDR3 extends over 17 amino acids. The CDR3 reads CASSLNFGTTPSEEQYF. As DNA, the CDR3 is TGTGCCAGCAGTTTAAATTTCGGGACTACCCCTTCTGAGGAGCAGTACTTC.

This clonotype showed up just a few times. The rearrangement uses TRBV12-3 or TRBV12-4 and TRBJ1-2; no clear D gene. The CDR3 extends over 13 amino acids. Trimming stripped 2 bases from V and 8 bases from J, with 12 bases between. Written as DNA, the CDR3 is TGTGCCAGCAGTTTAACGGGAGGCGACGGCTACACCTTC. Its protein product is CASSLTGGDGYTF.

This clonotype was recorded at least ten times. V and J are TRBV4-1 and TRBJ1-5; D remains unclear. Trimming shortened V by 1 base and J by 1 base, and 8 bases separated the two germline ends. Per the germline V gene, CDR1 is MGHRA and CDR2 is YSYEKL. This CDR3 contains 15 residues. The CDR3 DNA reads TGCGCCAGCAGCCAAGCTTGGGGAAGCAATCAGCCCCAGCATTTT. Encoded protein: CASSQAWGSNQPQHF.